The rows below give T cell receptor beta chains drawn from one sample of a study of persistence of HIV-infected CD4 T cells. These receptors have no identified antigens. Data came from immunoSEQ multiplex PCR; TCRdb stores just in-frame clones and leaves some out. The sample has just under 20,000 clones; about four fifths are singletons. Material: CD4+ T cells sorted from PBMCs after roughly 18-hour stimulation, obtained from a patient who received antiretroviral therapy. The receptor set was obtained from an adult man with HIV who was CMV-seropositive. Both conserved end residues are trimmed from each CDR3.

>TRBJ1-3|TRBV6-1
ASSEAGGVSGNTIY
>TRBJ2-3|TRBV5-4
ASSGETGAPQY
>TRBJ2-7|TRBV2
ASSEEGGEQY
>TRBJ1-1|TRBV29-1
SVVWGIEAF
>TRBJ1-5|TRBV29-1
SVGQGLNQPQH
>TRBJ1-1|TRBV12-3/TRBV12-4
ASSLRESSEAF
>TRBJ2-1|TRBV28
ASSFEGGLNEQF
>TRBJ1-3|TRBV19
ASSIDRQANSGNTIY
>TRBJ2-7|TRBV27
ASSRQGYYEQY
>TRBJ1-6|TRBV19
ARAEKDREGSYNSPLH
>TRBJ2-1|TRBV5-1
ASSLGGTPYNEQF
>TRBJ1-1|TRBV23-1
ASSHKIRGRGPSTEAF
>TRBJ1-4|TRBV7-9
ASSSDPDRVNEKLF
>TRBJ1-2|TRBV19
ASSADRRYGYT
>TRBJ1-1|TRBV5-5
ASSLVGTGRLNTEAF
>TRBJ1-2|TRBV3-1/TRBV3-2
ASSQGTTGYT
>TRBJ2-7|TRBV3-1/TRBV3-2
ASSSSGLAGEQY
>TRBJ2-6|TRBV5-4
ASSSGRGPSGANVLT
>TRBJ1-2|TRBV5-1
ATAGPQESGYT